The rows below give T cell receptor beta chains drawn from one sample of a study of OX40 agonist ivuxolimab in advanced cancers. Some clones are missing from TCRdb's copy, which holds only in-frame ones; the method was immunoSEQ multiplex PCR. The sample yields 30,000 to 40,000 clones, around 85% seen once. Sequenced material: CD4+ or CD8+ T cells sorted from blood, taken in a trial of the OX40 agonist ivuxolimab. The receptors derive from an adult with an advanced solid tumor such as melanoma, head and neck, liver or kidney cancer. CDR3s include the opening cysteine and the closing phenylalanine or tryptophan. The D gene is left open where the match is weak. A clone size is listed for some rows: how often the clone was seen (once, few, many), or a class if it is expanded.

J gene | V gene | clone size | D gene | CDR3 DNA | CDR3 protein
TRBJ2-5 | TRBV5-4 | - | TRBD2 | TGTGCCAGCAGCGCAAGACTAGCGGGCCAAGAGACCCAGTACTTC | CASSARLAGQETQYF
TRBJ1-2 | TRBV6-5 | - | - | TGTGCCAGCAGTCCAACCCAAATCAGGTATCATGGCTACACCTTC | CASSPTQIRYHGYTF
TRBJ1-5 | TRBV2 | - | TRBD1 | TGTGCCAGCAGTGAGGGGGACAGGGGAAATCAGCCCCAGCATTTT | CASSEGDRGNQPQHF
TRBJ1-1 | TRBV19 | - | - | TGTGCCAGTAGTATTCTTTCCCCGGGGACTGAAGCTTTCTTT | CASSILSPGTEAFF
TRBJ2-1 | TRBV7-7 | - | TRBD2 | TGTGCCAGCAGCAATATCGGGGGGAATGAGCAGTTCTTC | CASSNIGGNEQFF
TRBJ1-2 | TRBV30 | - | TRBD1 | TGTGCCTGGGAAGGGGGCCTAGCTAACTATGGCTACACCTTC | CAWEGGLANYGYTF
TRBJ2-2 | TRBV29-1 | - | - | TGCAGCGTTGATGTGGGGGTGGCGACCGGGGAGCTGTTTTTT | CSVDVGVATGELFF
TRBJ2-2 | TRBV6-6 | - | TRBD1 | TGTGCCAGCATCAAGACAGGGGAAAGTGCCGGGGAGCTGTTTTTT | CASIKTGESAGELFF
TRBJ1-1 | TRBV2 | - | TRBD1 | TGTGCCAGCAGTACCACAGGGGGTGGGACTGAAGCTTTCTTT | CASSTTGGGTEAFF
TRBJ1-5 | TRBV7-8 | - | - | TGTGCCAGCAGCTTAGGTTCTTGGGGGCTGAGCAATCAGCCCCAGCATTTT | CASSLGSWGLSNQPQHF
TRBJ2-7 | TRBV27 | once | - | TGTGCCAGCAGTCTGACTCAGGGTTTCGATGGCCACGAGCAGTACTTC | CASSLTQGFDGHEQYF
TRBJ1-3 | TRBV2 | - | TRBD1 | TGTGCCAGGGAACAGGGGCTCTCTGGAAACACCATATATTTT | CAREQGLSGNTIYF
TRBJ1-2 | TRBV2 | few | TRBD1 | TGTGCCAGCAGACCGGGACAGGGGATCAACTATGGCTACACCTTC | CASRPGQGINYGYTF
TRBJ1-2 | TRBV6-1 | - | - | TGTGCCAGCAGAGAGGGCCTAGCACTTAACTATGGCTACACCTTC | CASREGLALNYGYTF
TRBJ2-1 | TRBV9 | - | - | TGTGCCAGCAGCGTAGGTCTAAACAATGAGCAGTTCTTC | CASSVGLNNEQFF
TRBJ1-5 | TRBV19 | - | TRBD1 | TGTGCCAGTAGTAGATTTACGGGACAGGCGAATCAGCCCCAGCATTTT | CASSRFTGQANQPQHF
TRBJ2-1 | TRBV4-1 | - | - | TGCGCCAGCAGCCAAGATGCGACAGGCTCCTACAATGAGCAGTTCTTC | CASSQDATGSYNEQFF
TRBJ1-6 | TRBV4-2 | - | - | TGTGCCAGCAGCCAAGGGACAGAGCATTCACCCCTCCACTTT | CASSQGTEHSPLHF
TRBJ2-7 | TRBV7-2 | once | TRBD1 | TGTGCCAGCAGCTCCAATCCAGGACAGGCCTACGAGCAGTACTTC | CASSSNPGQAYEQYF